This T cell receptor (beta chain) was identified during a study of T cell repertoires in cytomegalovirus infection. TCRdb redid the calling of the reads with MiXCR, one entry per CDR3 protein. The sample carries about half a million distinct CDR3 sequences, 33% recorded once. About this clonotype: Its antigen is currently unknown.

Germline lookup yields CDR1 SGHNT and CDR2 YYREEE (reference sequence). V was shortened by 0 bases and J by 8 bases, with 9 bases between the two germline ends. This CDR3 region has 14 residues. The chain couples TRBV5-4 to TRBJ1-6; D is perhaps TRBD1 (5 bases). Source: cultured PBMCs, taken from culture after CMV antigen stimulation. The TCR comes from a human donor in good health (CMV status not recorded). Some clones in this sample may be carry-over from other donors' samples. The CDR3 loop reads CASSLGGAYSPLHF. CDR3 bases: TGTGCCAGCAGCTTGGGCGGGGCCTATTCACCCCTCCACTTT.